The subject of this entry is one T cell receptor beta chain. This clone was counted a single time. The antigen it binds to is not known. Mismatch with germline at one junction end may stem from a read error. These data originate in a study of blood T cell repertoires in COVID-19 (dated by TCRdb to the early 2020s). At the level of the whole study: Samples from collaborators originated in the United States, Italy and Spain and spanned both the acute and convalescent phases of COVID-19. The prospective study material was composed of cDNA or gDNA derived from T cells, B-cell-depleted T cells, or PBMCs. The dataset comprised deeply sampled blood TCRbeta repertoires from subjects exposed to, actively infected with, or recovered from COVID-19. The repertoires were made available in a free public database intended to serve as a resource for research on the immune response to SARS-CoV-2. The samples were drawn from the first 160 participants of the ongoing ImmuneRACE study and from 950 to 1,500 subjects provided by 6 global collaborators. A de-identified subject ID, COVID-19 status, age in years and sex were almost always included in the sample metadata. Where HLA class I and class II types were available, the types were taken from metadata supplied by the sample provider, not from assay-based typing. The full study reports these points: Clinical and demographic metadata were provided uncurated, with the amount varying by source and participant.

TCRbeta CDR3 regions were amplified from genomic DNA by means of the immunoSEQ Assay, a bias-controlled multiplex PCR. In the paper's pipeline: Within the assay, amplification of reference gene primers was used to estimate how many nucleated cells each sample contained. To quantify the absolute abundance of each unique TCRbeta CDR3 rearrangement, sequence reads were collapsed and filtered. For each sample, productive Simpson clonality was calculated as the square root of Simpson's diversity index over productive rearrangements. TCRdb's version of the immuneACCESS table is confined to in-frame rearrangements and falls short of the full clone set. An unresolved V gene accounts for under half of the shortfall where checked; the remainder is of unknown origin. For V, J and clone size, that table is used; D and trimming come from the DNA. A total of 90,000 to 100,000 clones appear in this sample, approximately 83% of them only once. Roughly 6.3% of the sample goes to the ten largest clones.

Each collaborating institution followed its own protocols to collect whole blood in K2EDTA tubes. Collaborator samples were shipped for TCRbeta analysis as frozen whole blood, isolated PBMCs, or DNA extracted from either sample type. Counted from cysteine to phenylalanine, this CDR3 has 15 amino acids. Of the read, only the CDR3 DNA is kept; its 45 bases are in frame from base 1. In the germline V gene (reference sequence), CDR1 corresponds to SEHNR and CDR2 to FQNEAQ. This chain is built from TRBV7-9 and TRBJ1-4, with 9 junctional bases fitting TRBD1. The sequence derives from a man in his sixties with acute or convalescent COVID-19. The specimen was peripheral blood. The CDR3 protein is CASSLNYGTGIPANF. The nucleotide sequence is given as TGTGCCAGCAGCTTAAATTACGGGACAGGGATACCTGCTAATTTT.